This T cell receptor beta chain was recovered during a study of shared clonotypes between healthy human individuals. The wider study: A couple of women and a few men aged 18 to 49 made up the donors.

About this clone: The target antigen is unknown.

In the CD4+ fraction, cells were divided into CD45RA+ naive and CD45RA-negative memory subsets. The V and J ends lost 5 bases and 4 bases, in that order; junction bases with no gene match: 17. The CDR3 spans 19 residues. CDR1 MNHEY and CDR2 SMNVEV come from the germline V gene (reference sequence). Sequenced by immunoSEQ multiplex PCR; TCRdb stores in-frame clones only, minus some. Among some 580,000 clones listed, around 97% were seen once. Overall study results and limits: Sequencing depth was a factor that was expected to affect clonotype sharing among donors.

This chain connects TRBV27 to TRBJ2-1; 10 positions agree with TRBD1. The receptor's source is a woman aged 25 to 39 in good health. Sequenced sample: naive CD4+ T cells sorted from blood. The subset: CD45RA+ positively selected. The chain's CDR3 is CASSPSGQGVLVNYNEQFF. The CDR3 DNA reads TGTGCCAGCAGTCCGAGCGGACAGGGGGTTCTAGTGAATTACAATGAGCAGTTCTTC.